These 22 T cell receptor beta chains were sequenced from one sample in a study of T cells in Graves' hyperthyroidism and ophthalmopathy. The TCR beta CDR3 regions underwent amplification using RNA transcripts as the source. Researchers ran a first-round RT-PCR on the TCR CDR3 using the HTBI primer set. TCRdb fed the multiplex PCR reads into MiXCR, producing one record per CDR3 protein. The sample records 40,000 or so distinct CDR3 sequences, around half being singletons. Sequenced sample: blood. These receptor sequences come from a woman in her forties or fifties with Graves' hyperthyroidism that later progressed to Graves' ophthalmopathy.

This clonotype occurred many times. The chain combines TRBV6-1 with TRBJ1-3, with D possibly being TRBD1 (5 bases). With 3 bases removed from V and 4 bases from J, the gap between germline ends came to 22 bases. The CDR3 consists of 18 residues. Germline V gives CDR1 MNHNS, CDR2 SASEGT. The CDR3 protein is CASSDPLGTIQGGNTIYF. CDR3 DNA sequence: TGTGCCAGCAGTGACCCATTGGGCACTATCCAGGGCGGAAACACCATATATTTT.

A word on this clonotype: One end of the junction fails to match germline, which may point to a read error. The V call is TRBV10-3, the J call TRBJ1-2, with D unclear. CDR1 ENHRY and CDR2 SYGVKD come from the germline V gene. The CDR3 is 9 amino acids. DNA for the CDR3: TGTGCCATCAGTGATCCCCCACCATTC. It codes for CAISDPPPF.

This clonotype was picked up a small number of times. The chain joins TRBV10-2 to TRBJ2-1, with D perhaps matching TRBD1 (6 bases). The CDR3 spans 13 residues. Trimming stripped 3 bases from V and 9 bases from J, with 12 bases between. The germline V gene has CDR1 WSHSY and CDR2 SAAADI. This CDR3 is CASSESTGSEQFF. The CDR3 coding sequence is TGCGCCAGCAGTGAATCGACAGGTTCTGAGCAGTTCTTC.

This clonotype was seen ten or more times. The chain couples TRBV7-3 to TRBJ2-1, with 10 bases lining up with TRBD2. The CDR3 sequence is 15 residues long. In germline, CDR1 is SGHTA, CDR2 FQGTGA. V trimming: 6 bases; J trimming: 10 bases; junction bases outside the gene matches: 12. CDR3 loop: CASSRTSGTRREQFF. Here the CDR3 DNA reads TGTGCCAGCAGTCGTACTAGCGGGACCCGGCGGGAGCAGTTCTTC.

This clonotype has more than one count but fewer than ten. The gene calls are TRBV7-6 and TRBJ2-1; D uncertain. The germline V gene has CDR1 SGHVS and CDR2 FNYEAQ. Trimming took 0 bases from V and 7 from J, leaving 7 bases between them. The CDR3 covers 13 residues. CDR3 DNA sequence: TGTGCCAGCAGCTTAGCGGAGTGGAATGAGCAGTTCTTC. Its protein is CASSLAEWNEQFF.

This clonotype was observed at least ten times. The V and J genes are TRBV3-1 and TRBJ1-2, with TRBD1 identical over 7 bases. Germline V gene sequence: CDR1 LGHDT, CDR2 YNNKEL (reference sequence). This CDR3 has 16 amino acids. The junction had 4 bases not matched to a gene; V was cut back by 0 bases and J by 0 bases. The CDR3 sequence: CASSQDPGQPNYGYTF. The CDR3 nucleotides read TGTGCCAGCAGCCAAGACCCGGGACAGCCTAACTATGGCTACACCTTC.

Notes on this clonotype: Given a much more abundant clone one base away, this may be a read error. The rearrangement links TRBV27 to TRBJ1-2, with 10 positions matching TRBD1. The CDR3 spans 16 residues. Germline CDR1 reads MNHEY; CDR2 reads SMNVEV (reference sequence). The CDR3 nucleotides read TGTGACAGCAGTCCCCGGGGGACAGGGGAACTCTATGGCTACACCTTC. It specifies CDSSPRGTGELYGYTF.

The gene calls are TRBV9 and TRBJ1-2; 8 bases are a match to TRBD1. Germline trimming cut 3 bases from V and 2 bases from J; bases unmatched to any gene: 12. The CDR3 sequence is 17 residues long. CDR1 is SGDLS and CDR2 is YYNGEE in the germline V gene. The CDR3 sequence: CASSAQGAVYSNYGYTF. CDR3 sequence (DNA): TGTGCCAGCAGCGCGCAGGGGGCGGTCTACAGCAACTATGGCTACACCTTC.

The chain employs TRBV5-1 and TRBJ1-6, with 8 bases aligning to TRBD1. CDR1 is SGHRS and CDR2 is YFSETQ in the germline V gene. The J segment lost 9 bases and the V segment lost 0 bases, leaving 5 bases of the junction unmatched. The CDR3 has 15 amino acids. The CDR3: CASSLVQGARSPLHF. The CDR3 DNA sequence: TGCGCCAGCAGCTTGGTTCAGGGGGCGCGTTCACCCCTCCACTTT.

There are many counts of this clonotype. The CDR3 DNA sequence: TGTGCCAGCATGGAGGGGTTCTACAATTCACCCCTCCACTTT. This encodes CASMEGFYNSPLHF. This chain connects TRBV6-1 to TRBJ1-6, with a tentative D call TRBD1 (5 bases). The V gene lost 7 bases and the J gene lost 7 bases, with 14 bases spanning the gap. The CDR3 totals 14 residues. Germline CDR1 is MNHNS and CDR2 is SASEGT.

The chain couples TRBV7-6 to TRBJ2-7; D remains ambiguous. The CDR3 spans 11 residues. Trimming cost V 4 bases and J 6 bases, with 7 bases left between them. Germline CDR1 SGHVS, CDR2 FNYEAQ. The CDR3, as DNA: TGTGCCAGCAGCTCCCACCCCGAGCAGTACTTC. Translating gives CASSSHPEQYF.

This clonotype was detected many times. This rearrangement joins TRBV7-2 to TRBJ2-1, with 7 bases identical to TRBD2. Germline CDR1 is SGHTA and CDR2 is FQGNSA. V gave up 1 base and J gave up 3 bases; unmatched junction bases: 6. The CDR3 totals 16 residues. Here the CDR3 reads CASSLERGSGYNEQFF. The CDR3 nucleotides are TGTGCCAGCAGCTTAGAGCGGGGTAGCGGCTACAATGAGCAGTTCTTC.

This clonotype is labeled medium-sized. V gene TRBV29-1 combines with J gene TRBJ2-1; TRBD2 aligns across 9 bases. The CDR3 extends over 14 amino acids. Germline loops: CDR1 SQVTM, CDR2 ANQGSEA. The junction had 6 bases not matched to a gene; V was cut back by 3 bases and J by 6 bases. CDR3: CSVEAGGGLNEQFF. DNA of the CDR3: TGCAGCGTTGAGGCGGGAGGGGGGCTCAATGAGCAGTTCTTC.

This clonotype has ten or more counts. The rearrangement links TRBV12-3 or TRBV12-4 to TRBJ2-1; TRBD2 agrees at 11 bases. V dropped 7 bases and J dropped 5; count of bases not matched to a gene: 10. The CDR3 runs 16 residues. CDR3 sequence reads: CASTLSSGRYNNEQFF. The CDR3 DNA is TGTGCCAGCACCCTCTCTAGCGGGAGGTACAACAATGAGCAGTTCTTC.

This clonotype was seen at least ten times. The V call is TRBV6-2 or TRBV6-3, the J call TRBJ1-1, with 7 nucleotides matching TRBD1. The germline V gene encodes CDR1 MNHEY and CDR2 SVGEGT. Losses at the gene ends were 6 bases for V and 1 base for J; bases not matched to a gene: 2. The CDR3 loop spans 13 amino acids. The CDR3 sequence: CASRGDRNTEAFF. CDR3 sequence (DNA): TGTGCCAGCAGAGGGGACAGGAACACTGAAGCTTTCTTT.

The rearrangement joins TRBV11-3 to TRBJ2-5; 11 bases fit TRBD1. Trimming at V came to 5 bases and at J to 4 bases, leaving 9 bases not matched to a gene. Germline-derived CDR1 and CDR2 are SGHNT and YENEEA. The length of the CDR3 is 16 residues. CDR3 nucleotides: TGTGCCAGCAGCAAAATTCGGGACAGGGGGGGAGAGACCCAGTACTTC. Translation: CASSKIRDRGGETQYF.

This clonotype was seen at least ten times. The rearrangement joins TRBV6-6 to TRBJ1-1, with unresolved D. V lost 7 bases and J 5 bases, leaving 14 bases between the germline ends. CDR3 length: 13 amino acids. Germline V CDR1 and CDR2: MNHNY, SVGAGI (reference sequence). As DNA, the CDR3 is TGTGCCAGCACTCAAGGGATAGGGACTGAAGCTTTCTTT. Encoded protein: CASTQGIGTEAFF.

The chain couples TRBV20-1 to TRBJ2-7; TRBD1 or TRBD2 may be the D gene (5 bases each). The germline V gene encodes CDR1 DFQATT and CDR2 SNEGSKA (reference sequence). There are 15 residues in the CDR3. V gave up 5 bases and J gave up 0 bases, with 17 bases separating them. DNA for the CDR3: TGCAGTGCTCCTGCCCGGGACGCACACTCCTACGAGCAGTACTTC. Translating it yields CSAPARDAHSYEQYF.

The genes are TRBV9 and TRBJ2-1; 8 nucleotides align to TRBD2. This CDR3 comprises 14 residues. V lost 4 bases to trimming and J lost 7 bases; unmatched junction nucleotides: 7. Looked up from germline, CDR1 is SGDLS and CDR2 is YYNGEE. The CDR3 protein is CASSRNSGNNEQFF. The CDR3 region has the DNA TGTGCCAGCAGCCGAAATAGCGGGAATAATGAGCAGTTCTTC.

The V gene is TRBV9, the J gene TRBJ1-5, with 7 bases that match TRBD1. Trimming cost V 4 bases and J 3 bases; bases outside gene matches: 7. The CDR3 has 15 amino acids. Germline V gene data show CDR1 as SGDLS and CDR2 as YYNGEE. Here the CDR3 reads CASSSEGAPNQPQHF. The CDR3, as DNA: TGTGCCAGCAGCTCAGAGGGGGCCCCCAATCAGCCCCAGCATTTT.

By frequency in the sample, this clonotype is medium-sized. The rearrangement links TRBV29-1 to TRBJ2-1; TRBD2 matches 14 bases. J lost 3 bases, V lost 5 bases, and 9 bases had no gene match. This CDR3 comprises 17 residues. CDR1 is SQVTM and CDR2 is ANQGSEA in the germline V gene. CDR3 nucleotide sequence: TGCAGCGTTATGGGACTAGCGGGAGCGAGGGACTACAATGAGCAGTTCTTC. Protein: CSVMGLAGARDYNEQFF.

The rearrangement links TRBV19 to TRBJ1-6, with D possibly being TRBD1 (5 bases). The CDR3 extends over 14 amino acids. V lost 5 bases to trimming and J lost 7 bases, with 12 bases between them. The V gene's germline CDR1 is LNHDA and CDR2 SQIVND (reference sequence). CDR3 coding DNA: TGTGCCAGTAGTTTCGGGGCGGAAAATTCACCCCTCCACTTT. Encoded protein: CASSFGAENSPLHF.